This is a list of T cell receptor beta chains from one sample in a study of human T cells and chemical hapten exposure. TCRdb reprocessed the RACE reads with MiXCR, giving one entry per CDR3 protein. The sample holds about 85,000 distinct CDR3 sequences, 7.5% to 9.5% seen once. The specimen comprised whole blood, sampled in connection with sensitization to the hapten diphenylcyclopropenone (DPC). The receptors were sampled from a man aged 35 to 55 with alopecia areata. Some clones in this sample may be carry-over from other donors' samples. The CDR3 runs from the conserved cysteine through the conserved F or W. Fields, in order: J gene, clone size, V gene, D gene, CDR3 DNA, CDR3 protein. The D gene is left open where the match is weak. Size is omitted from some rows. Given values are once, few, many or a class for expanded clones.

TRBJ2-3 | many | TRBV29-1 | TRBD1 | TGCAGCGCTTTCGGACAGGAGAGAGATACGCAGTATTTT | CSAFGQERDTQYF
TRBJ1-1 | few | TRBV6-6 | . | TGTGCCAGCAGACAGGGTCGGGGAAACACTGAAGCTTTCTTT | CASRQGRGNTEAFF
TRBJ2-4 | many | TRBV7-8 | TRBD2 | TGTGCCAGCAGCCAAACGGGGGGAAAAAACATTCAGTACTTC | CASSQTGGKNIQYF
TRBJ2-3 | few | TRBV9 | TRBD1 | TGTGCCAGCAGTCCGGGGGAGGGACAGGGTAGTACGAGCACAGATACGCAGTATTTT | CASSPGEGQGSTSTDTQYF
TRBJ1-1 | many | TRBV10-3 | . | TGTGCCATCAGGCGACCCGGTGGAGACACTGAAGCTTTCTTT | CAIRRPGGDTEAFF
TRBJ2-1 | few | TRBV9 | TRBD2 | TGTGCCAGCAGCGTAGCAATGCTAGCGGGAGGAGGTGAGCAGTTCTTC | CASSVAMLAGGGEQFF
TRBJ1-6 | many | TRBV7-2 | . | TGTGCCAGCAGCTTATGGGGGTCAGGGAGCTCCTATAATTCACCCCTCCACTTT | CASSLWGSGSSYNSPLHF
TRBJ2-5 | few | TRBV27 | . | TGTGCCAGCAGTTTACGGGGGCCCGAGACCCAGTACTTC | CASSLRGPETQYF
TRBJ2-1 | few | TRBV7-6 | TRBD1 | TGTGCCAGCAGCCACCCCCCGGATGGACAGGGTACCAATGAGCAGTTCTTC | CASSHPPDGQGTNEQFF
TRBJ2-7 | . | TRBV4-2 | . | TGTGCCAGCAGCCAAGCGGGGGACTCCTACGAGCAGTACTTC | CASSQAGDSYEQYF
TRBJ2-1 | many | TRBV11-1 | TRBD2 | TGTGCCAGCAGCGGGGGACTAGCGGGATTCAATGAGCAGTTCTTC | CASSGGLAGFNEQFF
TRBJ2-5 | many | TRBV5-4 | TRBD2 | TGTGCCAGCAGCACTGGTGGACTAGCGGAGAAAGAGACCCAGTACTTC | CASSTGGLAEKETQYF
TRBJ2-7 | . | TRBV7-2 | . | TGTGCCAGCAGCTCCTTCTACGAGCAGTACTTC | CASSSFYEQYF
TRBJ1-1 | many | TRBV5-4 | TRBD1 | TGTGCCAGCAGCAGTGGGACAGGGGGCACTGAAGCTTTCTTT | CASSSGTGGTEAFF
TRBJ2-7 | many | TRBV7-2 | . | TGTGCCAGCGGACTCCGCTACGAGCAGTACTTC | CASGLRYEQYF
TRBJ1-5 | . | TRBV4-3 | . | TGCGCCAGCAGCCGAAACCAAGGTCAGGATCAGCCCCAGCATTTT | CASSRNQGQDQPQHF
TRBJ2-3 | . | TRBV7-9 | . | TGTGCCAGCAGCTCGGGGTCTATCCTCTCTCACGATACGCAGTATTTT | CASSSGSILSHDTQYF
TRBJ1-1 | many | TRBV29-1 | . | TGCAGCGTTGATCACAGGGAGATGAACACTGAAGCTTTCTTT | CSVDHREMNTEAFF
TRBJ2-3 | . | TRBV14 | . | TGTGCCAGCAGCCCCCGGGCCCCAGATACGCAGTATTTT | CASSPRAPDTQYF
TRBJ1-6 | many | TRBV13 | . | TGTGCCAGCAGCTCCCAGCTACGCACGCCCCTCCACTTT | CASSSQLRTPLHF
TRBJ1-2 | many | TRBV29-1 | . | TGCAGCGTTGGAGACAACCCGCTGGGCTACACCTTC | CSVGDNPLGYTF
TRBJ1-5 | few | TRBV19 | TRBD1 | TGTGCCAGCGACAACTACCAGGGGGCCGGCAATCAGCCCCAGCATTTT | CASDNYQGAGNQPQHF
TRBJ2-2 | many | TRBV27 | . | TGTGCCAGCAGACGGAACACCGGGGAGCTGTTTTTT | CASRRNTGELFF
TRBJ1-1 | . | TRBV6-2/TRBV6-3 | TRBD1 | TGTGCCAGCAGACGGGACAGGGGGCCAACAGCTGAAGCTTTCTTT | CASRRDRGPTAEAFF
TRBJ1-4 | many | TRBV4-2 | . | TGTGCCAGCAGCCAAGAAGGGACCGCCATGGCTAATGAAAAACTGTTTTTT | CASSQEGTAMANEKLFF
TRBJ2-1 | few | TRBV4-3 | . | TGCGCCAGCAGCCAAGACCTTAGCTCCTACAATGAGCAGTTCTTC | CASSQDLSSYNEQFF
TRBJ2-5 | many | TRBV12-3/TRBV12-4 | . | TGTGCCAGCAGTCGCGGACAGACGGGTGAGACCCAGTACTTC | CASSRGQTGETQYF
TRBJ2-7 | . | TRBV7-2 | TRBD1 | TGTGCCAGCACTCCTGGGACAGGGGGCCGGGAGCAGTACTTC | CASTPGTGGREQYF
TRBJ2-3 | many | TRBV2 | . | TGTGCCAGCAATGCACGGGCTAGCACAGATACGCAGTATTTT | CASNARASTDTQYF
TRBJ2-2 | few | TRBV7-8 | . | TGTGCCAGCAGCCGCGGGACCCCGGCGAACACCGGGGAGCTGTTTTTT | CASSRGTPANTGELFF
TRBJ2-2 | few | TRBV30 | TRBD1 | TGTGCCTGGAGTATCAGGGACAGAAACACCGGGGAGCTGTTTTTT | CAWSIRDRNTGELFF
TRBJ1-1 | few | TRBV5-1 | . | TGCGCCAGCTCCGGGGGCAACACTGAAGCTTTCTTT | CASSGGNTEAFF
TRBJ2-2 | . | TRBV7-8 | . | TGTGCCAGCAGCTTAGCGGACGGAGACGCCGGGGAGCTGTTTTTT | CASSLADGDAGELFF
TRBJ1-5 | . | TRBV9 | . | TGTGCCAGCAGCGTAGGAGAGGGCTCCAATCAGCCCCAGCATTTT | CASSVGEGSNQPQHF
TRBJ1-6 | . | TRBV7-3 | . | TGTGCCAGCAGCACACAGGGAAATTCACCCCTCCACTTT | CASSTQGNSPLHF
TRBJ2-7 | . | TRBV28 | . | TGTGCCAGCAGTTTAATGAACTACGAGCAGTACTTC | CASSLMNYEQYF
TRBJ2-3 | . | TRBV9 | . | TGTGCCAGCAGCGTACTAAGCGGCACAGATACGCAGTATTTT | CASSVLSGTDTQYF
TRBJ2-7 | . | TRBV28 | TRBD2 | TGTGCCAGCAGTTTGTTTCTAGCGGGAGCTGAGCAGTACTTC | CASSLFLAGAEQYF
TRBJ1-1 | many | TRBV7-2 | . | TGTGCCAGCAGCATCCTAGATCGCGGGACTGAAGCTTTCTTT | CASSILDRGTEAFF
TRBJ2-1 | . | TRBV6-2/TRBV6-3 | . | TGTGCCAGCAGCCGCGCATCTGAACAGGGTGAGCAGTTCTTC | CASSRASEQGEQFF